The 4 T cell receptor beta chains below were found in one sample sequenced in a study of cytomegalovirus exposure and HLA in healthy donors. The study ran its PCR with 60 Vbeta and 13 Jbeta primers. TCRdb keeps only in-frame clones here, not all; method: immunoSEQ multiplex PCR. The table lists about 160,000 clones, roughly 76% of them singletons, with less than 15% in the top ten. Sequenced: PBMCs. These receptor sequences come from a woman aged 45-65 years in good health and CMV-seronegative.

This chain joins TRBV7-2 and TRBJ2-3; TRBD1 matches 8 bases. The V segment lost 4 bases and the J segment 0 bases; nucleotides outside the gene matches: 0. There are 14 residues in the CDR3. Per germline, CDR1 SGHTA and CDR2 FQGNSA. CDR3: CASSWTGSTDTQYF. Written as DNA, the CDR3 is TGTGCCAGCAGCTGGACAGGGAGCACAGATACGCAGTATTTT.

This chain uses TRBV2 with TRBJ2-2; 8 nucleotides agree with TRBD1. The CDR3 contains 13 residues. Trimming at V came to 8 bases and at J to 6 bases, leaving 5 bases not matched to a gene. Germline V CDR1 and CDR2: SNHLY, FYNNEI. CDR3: CASGQGAAGELFF. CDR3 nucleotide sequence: TGTGCCAGCGGCCAGGGGGCCGCCGGGGAGCTGTTTTTT.

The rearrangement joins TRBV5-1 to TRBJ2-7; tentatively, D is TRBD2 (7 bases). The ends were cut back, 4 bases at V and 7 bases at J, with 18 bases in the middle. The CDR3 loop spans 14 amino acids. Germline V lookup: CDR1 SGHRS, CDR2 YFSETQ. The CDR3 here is CASSRGAESSEQYF. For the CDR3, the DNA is TGCGCCAGCAGCCGGGGGGCCGAGTCCTCAGAGCAGTACTTC.

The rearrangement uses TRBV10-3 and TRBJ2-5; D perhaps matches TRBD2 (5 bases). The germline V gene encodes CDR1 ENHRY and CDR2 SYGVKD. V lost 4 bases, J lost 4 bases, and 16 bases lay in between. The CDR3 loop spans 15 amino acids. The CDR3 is CAISAVLAVGETQYF. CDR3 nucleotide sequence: TGTGCCATCAGTGCGGTGCTAGCAGTGGGAGAGACCCAGTACTTC.